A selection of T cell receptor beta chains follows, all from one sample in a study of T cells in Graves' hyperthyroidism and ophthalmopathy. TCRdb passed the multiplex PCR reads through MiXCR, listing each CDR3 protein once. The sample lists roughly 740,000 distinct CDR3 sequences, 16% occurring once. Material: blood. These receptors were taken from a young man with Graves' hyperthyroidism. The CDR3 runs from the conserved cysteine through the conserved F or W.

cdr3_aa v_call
CASSVGGGRVNEQFF TRBV9
CAIRRDGLFPLHF TRBV10-3
CASSQEGLAGRTDTQYF TRBV4-2
CSANDENSYNEQFF TRBV20-1
CASSYSGLAGVNEQFF TRBV6-2/TRBV6-3
CAISELAYEQYF TRBV10-3
CSQLQGLYGYTF TRBV20-1
CASSLEGGQETQYF TRBV7-9
CATSAGQHYEQYF TRBV24-1
CASSSLGQTQETQYF TRBV6-1
CASTLGGVDIQYF TRBV28
CASGLVLKGTINTGELFF TRBV12-5
CSAFRDGLSYEQYF TRBV20-1
CASSYSISTGGTEAFF TRBV6-6
CATTVAGANVLTF TRBV10-3
CASSLDREAFF TRBV28
CASSRDRTGLDGYTF TRBV18
CASSQQGQETQYF TRBV5-1
CASSPGQGASTDTQYF TRBV5-1
CASMFYGELFF TRBV27
CSITLAGGSQETQYF TRBV29-1
CASSAGQVSGTQYF TRBV6-1
CASSSGTPGNTIYF TRBV5-1
CASSLGGGGPAGELFF TRBV7-2
CASSVTSGNTDTQYF TRBV9
CASSLVGGGQPQHF TRBV27
CASSLILAGGDEQFF TRBV13
CASSPAAGAHNEQFF TRBV2
CASSTFGTGTYEQYF TRBV27
CASSSDSNTIYF TRBV2
CASSPRTDLWDNSPLHF TRBV18
CASSVSGRTDTQYF TRBV9
CASSLGETGYEQYF TRBV5-1
CASSIQAGVGYNEQFF TRBV11-2
CASALAGVITDTQYF TRBV6-1
CASRPQGARTQYF TRBV12-3/TRBV12-4
CASGLRRTGELFF TRBV12-5
CASSLVDYEQYF TRBV28
CASSLSGTSGNNEQFF TRBV11-1
CASSLVGLAGGPSEETQYF TRBV12-3/TRBV12-4
CASSQGRLVGPQHF TRBV19
CASSLTGGLTDTQYF TRBV7-3
CSVESDTTTRRYF TRBV29-1
CASSSPWRRNEQFF TRBV28
CASSPPGQMAKEQYF TRBV28
CASSWAPNQPQHF TRBV12-3/TRBV12-4
CASSLMPTETQYF TRBV7-3
CASSYRDRGMDIQYF TRBV6-5
CASSPWMQDTQYF TRBV7-9
CASSLGQSKGAVWETQYF TRBV11-3
CASSLKTSGEQFF TRBV12-3/TRBV12-4
CAISEMGTGGVNTEAFF TRBV10-3
CASSLGMAATEAFF TRBV7-6
CASGLVGRLGFATDTQYF TRBV12-5
CASSPPPGVVPYNEQFF TRBV18
CASRPPGVSYEQYF TRBV28
CSATLPGETQYF TRBV20-1
CASSPVGGSTYGYTF TRBV7-2